This note documents a single TCR beta chain sequence. Its specificity is not known. TCRdb ran MiXCR on the RT-PCR reads and lists one entry per CDR3 protein. In the table there are about 2,400 distinct CDR3 sequences, 82% of which are singletons. The data are from a study of yellow fever vaccine responses in identical twins. Overall study results and limits: Reported findings indicate that twins' vaccine T cell responses seemed partially convergent, partially personalized.

The CDR3 loop spans 14 amino acids. Per the germline V gene, CDR1 is LGHDT and CDR2 is YNNKEL (reference sequence). Trimming left V 4 bases short and J 0 bases short, with 7 bases between. This rearrangement joins TRBV3-1 to TRBJ1-5; D uncertain. This TCR came from a young woman who received the yellow fever vaccine. The specimen comprised T cells from blood (PBMCs), unsorted or a sorted subset (not recorded which), sampled before or after yellow fever vaccination (not recorded which). The CDR3 region is CASSPAHSNQPQHF. In nucleotides, the CDR3 is TGTGCCAGCAGCCCAGCCCATAGCAATCAGCCCCAGCATTTT.